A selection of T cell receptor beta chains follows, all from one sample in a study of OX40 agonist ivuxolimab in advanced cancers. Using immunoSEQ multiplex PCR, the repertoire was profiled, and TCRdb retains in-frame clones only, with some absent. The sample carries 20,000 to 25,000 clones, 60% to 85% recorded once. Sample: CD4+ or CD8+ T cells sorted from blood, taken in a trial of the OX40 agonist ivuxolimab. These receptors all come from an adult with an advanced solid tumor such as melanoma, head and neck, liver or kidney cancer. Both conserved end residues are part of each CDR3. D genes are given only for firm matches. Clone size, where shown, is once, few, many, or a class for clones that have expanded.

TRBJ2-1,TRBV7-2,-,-,CASSLAVYNEQFF,TGTGCCAGCAGCTTAGCGGTGTACAATGAGCAGTTCTTC
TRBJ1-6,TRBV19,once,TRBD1,CASTKNRGTYNSPLHF,TGTGCCAGTACCAAAAACAGGGGCACCTATAATTCACCCCTCCACTTT
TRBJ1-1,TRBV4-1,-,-,CASSQSPGDEYEAFF,TGCGCCAGCAGCCAAAGTCCAGGGGACGAGTATGAAGCTTTCTTT
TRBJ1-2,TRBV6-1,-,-,CASSENRVQNYGYTF,TGTGCCAGCAGTGAGAACAGGGTTCAAAACTATGGCTACACCTTC
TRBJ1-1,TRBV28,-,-,CASRRDSYPLAFF,TGTGCCAGCAGACGAGACAGTTATCCGTTAGCTTTCTTT
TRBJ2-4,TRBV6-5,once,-,CASSYSGMSKNIQYF,TGTGCCAGCAGTTACTCCGGGATGTCCAAAAACATTCAGTACTTC
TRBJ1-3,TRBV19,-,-,CASSLNSGNTIYF,TGTGCCAGTAGTCTGAACTCTGGAAACACCATATATTTT
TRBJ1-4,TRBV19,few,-,CASRPRGGLNEKLFF,TGTGCCAGTAGACCCCGGGGGGGGTTAAATGAAAAACTGTTTTTT
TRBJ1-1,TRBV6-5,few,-,CASSQRQLNTEAFF,TGTGCCAGCAGCCAGCGACAGCTGAACACTGAAGCTTTCTTT
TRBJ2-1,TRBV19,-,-,CASSIMWEQFF,TGTGCCAGTAGTATTATGTGGGAGCAGTTCTTC
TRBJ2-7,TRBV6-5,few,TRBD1,CASSYGTGSAEQYF,TGTGCCAGCAGTTACGGGACAGGGTCCGCCGAGCAGTACTTC
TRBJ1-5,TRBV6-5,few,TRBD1,CASSQGDSNQPQHF,TGTGCCAGCAGCCAGGGGGATAGCAATCAGCCCCAGCATTTT
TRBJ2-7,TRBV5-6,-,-,CASSLLGASVEEQYF,TGTGCCAGCAGCTTGTTGGGGGCTAGCGTGGAAGAGCAGTACTTC
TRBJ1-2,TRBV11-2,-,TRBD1,CASSLGTGNYGYTF,TGTGCCAGCAGCTTAGGGACAGGGAACTATGGCTACACCTTC
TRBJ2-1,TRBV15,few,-,CATSRVRGSLNEQFF,TGTGCCACCAGCAGAGTTAGGGGATCACTAAATGAGCAGTTCTTC
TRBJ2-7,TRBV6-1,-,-,CASSEGTGTYEQYF,TGTGCCAGCAGTGAAGGAACAGGGACCTACGAGCAGTACTTC
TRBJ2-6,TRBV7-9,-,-,CASSRFVGQSSGANVLTF,TGTGCCAGCAGCCGCTTTGTAGGACAGAGCTCTGGGGCCAACGTCCTGACTTTC
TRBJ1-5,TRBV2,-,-,CASAGDNQPQHF,TGTGCCAGCGCAGGGGACAATCAGCCCCAGCATTTT
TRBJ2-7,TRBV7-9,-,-,CASGGRSYEQYF,TGTGCCAGCGGGGGCCGCTCCTACGAGCAGTACTTC
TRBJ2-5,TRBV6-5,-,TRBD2,CASLGSGGVETQYF,TGTGCCAGTCTCGGGTCGGGGGGGGTGGAGACCCAGTACTTC
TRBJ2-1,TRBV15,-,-,CATSGTGLLYNEQFF,TGTGCCACCAGCGGAACGGGACTTCTATACAATGAGCAGTTCTTC
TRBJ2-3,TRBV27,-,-,CASSLSWQTYTDTQYF,TGTGCCAGCAGTTTATCGTGGCAGACCTACACAGATACGCAGTATTTT
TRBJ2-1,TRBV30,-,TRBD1,CAIGTDSYNEQFF,TGTGCCATCGGGACAGACTCCTACAATGAGCAGTTCTTC
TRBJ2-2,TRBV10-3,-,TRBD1,CAILTGPLTGELFF,TGTGCCATCTTGACAGGGCCGTTGACCGGGGAGCTGTTTTTT
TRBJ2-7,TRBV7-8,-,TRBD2,CASSLPVQGRGAQSYEQYF,TGTGCCAGCAGCCTCCCCGTCCAGGGGCGGGGGGCCCAATCATACGAGCAGTACTTC
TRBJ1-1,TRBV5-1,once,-,CASSLIGRNTEAFF,TGCGCCAGCAGCTTGATCGGCAGGAACACTGAAGCTTTCTTT
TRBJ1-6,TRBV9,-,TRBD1,CASSVPGGQGNSPLHF,TGTGCCAGCAGCGTACCTGGGGGACAGGGCAATTCACCCCTCCACTTT
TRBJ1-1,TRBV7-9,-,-,CASSFSGVWDLGRTEAFF,TGTGCCAGCAGCTTTTCTGGTGTGTGGGATCTGGGGAGAACTGAAGCTTTCTTT
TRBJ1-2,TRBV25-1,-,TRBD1,CASSGETGGVGYGYTF,TGTGCCAGCAGTGGGGAAACAGGGGGCGTGGGCTATGGCTACACCTTC
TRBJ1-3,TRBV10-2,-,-,CASRGAGGNTIYF,TGCGCCAGCAGGGGCGCCGGGGGAAACACCATATATTTT
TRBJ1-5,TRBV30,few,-,CAWRDSNQPQHF,TGTGCCTGGAGGGACAGCAATCAGCCCCAGCATTTT
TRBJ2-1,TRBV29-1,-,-,CSVEDLGDAANEQFF,TGCAGCGTTGAAGACCTAGGGGATGCGGCGAATGAGCAGTTCTTC
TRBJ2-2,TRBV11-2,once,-,CASSLVLGRAGTGELFF,TGTGCCAGCAGCTTAGTTCTCGGCCGAGCGGGCACCGGGGAGCTGTTTTTT
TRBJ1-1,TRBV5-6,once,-,CASSLRGNTEAFF,TGTGCCAGCAGCTTGCGGGGGAACACTGAAGCTTTCTTT
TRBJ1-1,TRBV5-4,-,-,CASSLGGANTEAFF,TGTGCCAGCAGCTTGGGGGGAGCGAACACTGAAGCTTTCTTT
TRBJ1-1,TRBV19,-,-,CASSTPGNTEAFF,TGTGCCAGTTCTACCCCCGGGAACACTGAAGCTTTCTTT
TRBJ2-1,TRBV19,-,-,CASSIDSSGASYNEQFF,TGTGCCAGTAGTATAGATTCCTCAGGGGCCTCCTACAATGAGCAGTTCTTC